The 2 T cell receptor beta chains listed next were all sequenced from one sample in a study of a mutant IDH1 vaccine in newly diagnosed glioma. Time point: baseline, week 1 (first vaccination visit). The treatment here: pre-vaccination baseline after standard-of-care therapy. TCRdb keeps only in-frame clones here, not all; method: immunoSEQ multiplex PCR. The sample shows about 54,000 clones, approximately 80% of them seen only once. The sample consisted of PBMCs, taken from a glioma patient treated with radiotherapy, temozolomide or both. These TCRs come from a man aged 18 to 29 with glioma.

V is TRBV5-6 and J is TRBJ1-5; D is ambiguous. This CDR3 is 14 amino acids long. Germline CDR1 SGHDT, CDR2 YYEEEE. The V end lost 1 base, the J end lost 2 bases, and 7 bases lay between the germline ends. Here the CDR3 DNA reads TGTGCCAGCAGCTTGAGTGGCCGCAATCAGCCCCAGCATTTT. Its translation is CASSLSGRNQPQHF.

The rearrangement uses TRBV15 and TRBJ1-2, with 7 bases fitting TRBD1. V dropped 1 base and J dropped 6; count of bases not matched to a gene: 2. The CDR3 is made up of 13 amino acids. Germline CDR1 LNHNV, CDR2 YYDKDF (reference sequence). CDR3 region: CATSRATGNGYTF. Here the CDR3 DNA reads TGTGCCACCAGCAGAGCGACAGGGAATGGCTACACCTTC.